The T cell receptor (beta chain) described here comes from a study of blood T cells in healthy people across ages. In regard to this clonotype: Its antigen is undetermined.

Study results and caveats: The authors considered diversity estimates from one million T cells to be underestimates. Observed TCR beta diversity showed a strong correlation with the percentage of naive T cells as measured by flow cytometry.

The germline gives CDR1 SGHNT, CDR2 YENEEA. This CDR3 contains 16 residues. It was with a sample-barcoded 5' primer and a J-beta primer mix that a second PCR of roughly 7 to 12 cycles was run. All cDNA molecules were each tagged by a template-switch adaptor with 12 random nucleotides. TCRdb called the 5' RACE reads again in MiXCR, with one record for every CDR3 protein. This repertoire shows about 800,000 distinct CDR3 sequences, approximately 25% found once; its top ten account for under 4%. Approximately 10 milliliters was the volume of peripheral blood drawn from each donor. The same specimen was also included in a second study, on T cells of mothers and their children.

The sequence derives from a boy aged 10-17 years in good health. V is TRBV11-3 and J is TRBJ2-5; 15 bases map to TRBD2. The DNA end favors TRBJ2-1, so the J call may be wrong. Material: blood. The CDR3 region is CASSSGLAGGRAEQFF. In DNA, the CDR3 is TGTGCCAGCAGCTCCGGACTAGCGGGGGGGAGAGCTGAGCAGTTCTTC.